This TCR beta chain was retrieved from a study of human T cells and chemical hapten exposure. Study as a whole: Throughout the approximately 26-week study, diphenylcyclopropenone was applied weekly to the patients' scalps. Study-level points and caveats: Counts of expanded TCRs at PT1 were positively correlated with patch test score.

Trimming cost V 6 bases and J 4 bases; bases outside gene matches: 12. Germline V gene sequence: CDR1 MDHEN, CDR2 SYDVKM. CDR3 length: 16 residues. Noted time point: pre-sensitization, week 0. Stated treatment: therapeutic diphenylcyclopropenone sensitization with weekly scalp DPC. This clonotype appeared a few times. Its antigen is still unknown. From the RACE reads, TCRdb called clonotypes with MiXCR, one entry per CDR3 protein. The repertoire holds around 120,000 distinct CDR3 sequences, roughly 14% seen once, with around 2.8% in the top ten. The chain has TRBV28 and TRBJ1-1, with 9 bases matching TRBD1. The receptor was derived from a woman under 30 with alopecia areata. Some clones in this sample may be carry-over from other donors' samples. The sample was whole blood, taken in connection with sensitization to the hapten diphenylcyclopropenone (DPC). The CDR3 bases are TGTGCCAGCAGCAGAAACAGGGGGCGAAGAGGCACTGAAGCTTTCTTT. Its translation: CASSRNRGRRGTEAFF. Using reference TRBV28 and TRBJ1-1 for the parts outside the CDR3, the full variable domain is DVKVTQSSRYLVKRTGEKVFLECVQDMDHENMFWYRQDPGLGLRLIYFSYDVKMKEKGDIPEGYSVSREKKERFSLILESASTNQTSMYLCASSRNRGRRGTEAFFGQGTRLTVV.